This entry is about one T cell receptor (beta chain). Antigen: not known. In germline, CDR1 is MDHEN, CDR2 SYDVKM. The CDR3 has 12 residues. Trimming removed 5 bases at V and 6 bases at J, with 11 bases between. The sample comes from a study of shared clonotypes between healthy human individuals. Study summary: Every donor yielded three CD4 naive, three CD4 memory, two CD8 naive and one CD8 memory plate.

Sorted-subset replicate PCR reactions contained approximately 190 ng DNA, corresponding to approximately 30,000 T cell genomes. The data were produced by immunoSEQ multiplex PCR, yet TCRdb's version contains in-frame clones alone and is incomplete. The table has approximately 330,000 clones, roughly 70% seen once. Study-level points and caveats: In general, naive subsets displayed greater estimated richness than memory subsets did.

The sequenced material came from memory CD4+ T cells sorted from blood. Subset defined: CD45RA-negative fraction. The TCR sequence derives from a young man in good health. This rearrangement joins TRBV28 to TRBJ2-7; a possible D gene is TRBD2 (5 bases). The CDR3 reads CASSEGRGEQYF. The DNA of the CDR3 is TGTGCCAGCAGTGAGGGCAGAGGCGAGCAGTACTTC.